The subject of this entry is one T cell receptor (beta chain). Its antigen remains unknown. The data stem from a study of T cell responses to AZD1222 COVID-19 vaccine. Study-wide points: A rise in Spike-specific TCR breadth and depth followed two AZD1222 doses. There were mostly white British donors and more females than males, and clonal diversity was possibly underestimated. CD4 TCRs associated with vaccination spanned spike, dominating at 160-218 and 743-854.

Using immunoSEQ multiplex PCR, the repertoire was profiled, and TCRdb retains in-frame clones only, with some absent. The top ten clones hold roughly 1.6% of a sample with over 85,000 clones, roughly 90% of them seen once. This clonotype was obtained from an adult in good health. The sequencing here drew on peripheral blood, taken on day 0 of AZD1222 vaccination.

CDR3 nucleotide sequence: TGTGCCTGGAAGATTTGGGGGAGCACTGAAGCTTTCTTT. It translates to CAWKIWGSTEAFF. The chain carries TRBV30 and TRBJ1-1; D is possibly TRBD1 (5 bases). CDR3 length: 13 amino acids. CDR1 is GTSNPN, CDR2 SVGIG, per germline (reference sequence). Between the trimmed V and J ends, which lost 4 bases and 4 bases, there was a span of 13 bases.